This T cell receptor (beta chain) was captured in a study of T cells in localized non-small cell lung cancer. Remarks on this clone: Its specificity is not known.

Produced via immunoSEQ multiplex PCR; TCRdb's table is partial and in-frame only. Among approximately 34,000 clones listed, 93% were seen once. Notes on the study in general: The study sequenced only one region of the tumor. As a result, intratumor heterogeneity could not be excluded and remains possible.

The germline gives CDR1 LGHNA, CDR2 YSLEER. The CDR3 extends over 20 amino acids. Trimming cost V 0 bases and J 2 bases; bases outside gene matches: 12. The sample here was peripheral blood, taken before any cancer treatment. This TCR came from a female donor older than 55 with stage I lung adenocarcinoma. The V and J genes are TRBV4-3 and TRBJ2-2, with 10 bases identical to TRBD2. CDR3 loop: CASSQDIAGGSILNTGELFF. The CDR3 nucleotides read TGCGCCAGCAGCCAAGATATAGCGGGGGGCAGTATTCTAAACACCGGGGAGCTGTTTTTT.